Shown below are 2 T cell receptor beta chains from a single sample sequenced in a study of siplizumab effects on memory and regulatory T cells. Data came from immunoSEQ multiplex PCR; TCRdb stores just in-frame clones and leaves some out. The sample yields about 100,000 clones, more than 90% seen once. The sequencing input was CD4+ T cells sorted from blood. Receptors originate from a human donor in good health.

This rearrangement joins TRBV7-9 to TRBJ2-3; weak D call: TRBD2 (5 bases). The CDR3 loop spans 17 amino acids. The germline V gene encodes CDR1 SEHNR and CDR2 FQNEAQ (reference sequence). Between the trimmed V and J ends, which lost 5 bases and 6 bases, there was a span of 24 bases. The CDR3 sequence is CASSRSSGIQTWDTQYF. DNA for the CDR3: TGTGCCAGCAGCCGAAGTTCGGGAATACAGACCTGGGATACGCAGTATTTT.

The chain recombines TRBV5-4 with TRBJ2-3, with TRBD1 matching over 10 bases. The CDR3 runs 16 residues. In germline, CDR1 is SGHNT, CDR2 YYREEE (reference sequence). V shed 4 bases, J shed 2 bases, and the junction held 7 bases outside the gene matches. The CDR3: CASSPRTGGITDTQYF. In nucleotides, the CDR3 is TGTGCCAGCAGCCCGAGGACAGGGGGTATCACAGATACGCAGTATTTT.